The 18 T cell receptor beta chains reported below all come from one sample, sequenced in a study of identical twins. TCRdb re-called the 5' RACE reads through MiXCR, storing one row per CDR3 protein. Among some 500,000 distinct CDR3 sequences listed, 13% to 15% were seen once. These data also formed part of another study, on yellow fever vaccine responses in identical twins.

Sequencing used CD4+ T cells sorted from blood. All receptors come from a woman aged 18-30 years in good health.

This clonotype has more than one count but fewer than ten. V and J are TRBV20-1 and TRBJ1-5, with D maybe TRBD1 (5 bases). The CDR3 has 13 amino acids. The germline V and J ends were trimmed by 6 bases and 2 bases, with 11 bases remaining between them. Germline V CDR1 and CDR2: DFQATT, SNEGSKA (reference sequence). CDR3 sequence (DNA): TGCAGTGCAGGCAGAGGGGGCAATCAGCCCCAGCATTTT. It codes for CSAGRGGNQPQHF.

This chain connects TRBV29-1 to TRBJ2-1; D may match TRBD1 or TRBD2 (5 bases each). V was cut by 5 bases and J by 5 bases, with 13 bases left in between. The germline gives CDR1 SQVTM, CDR2 ANQGSEA. This CDR3 region has 13 residues. CDR3 sequence: CSVPGRKNNEQFF. CDR3 nucleotide sequence: TGCAGCGTTCCAGGGAGAAAGAACAATGAGCAGTTCTTC.

This clonotype was counted between two and nine times. The chain joins TRBV6-2 or TRBV6-3 to TRBJ2-2; maybe TRBD1 (6 bases). The V gene lost 7 bases and the J gene lost 6 bases, with 12 bases spanning the gap. The germline gives CDR1 MNHEY, CDR2 SVGEGT. The CDR3 has 13 residues. The CDR3 DNA reads as TGTGCCAGCACCTTACAGGGCCCCGGGGAGCTGTTTTTT. It encodes CASTLQGPGELFF.

In its sample, this clonotype was seen a few times. This chain connects TRBV20-1 to TRBJ2-2; D gene uncertain. V was shortened by 5 bases and J by 8 bases, with 15 bases between the two germline ends. CDR1 and CDR2 from the germline V gene are DFQATT and SNEGSKA (reference sequence). This CDR3 contains 13 residues. The CDR3 here is CSAPRAGPGELFF. The CDR3 DNA follows: TGCAGTGCTCCGCGCGCAGGCCCGGGGGAGCTGTTTTTT.

This clonotype was detected only a few times. V is TRBV4-3 and J is TRBJ2-6, with 8 positions matching TRBD1. This CDR3 region has 18 residues. The V gene's germline CDR1 is LGHNA and CDR2 YSLEER. V dropped 8 bases and J dropped 0; count of bases not matched to a gene: 12. In nucleotides, the CDR3 is TGCGCCAGCCAGAGAGGGGGACAGGCCTACTCTGGGGCCAACGTCCTGACTTTC. It is translated as CASQRGGQAYSGANVLTF.

This clonotype was detected ten times or more. The J gene is TRBJ2-5, the V gene TRBV12-3 or TRBV12-4, with D tentatively TRBD1 (6 bases). The CDR3 sequence is 16 residues long. V was clipped by 4 bases and J by 3 bases, with 18 bases between them. CDR3 residues: CASSSLLNRVKETQYF. Written as DNA, the CDR3 is TGTGCCAGCAGTTCCCTATTGAACAGGGTGAAAGAGACCCAGTACTTC.

In this sample, this clonotype turned up many times. The V call is TRBV20-1, the J call TRBJ2-7; D may be TRBD2 (7 bases). This CDR3 comprises 13 residues. Germline CDR1 is DFQATT and CDR2 is SNEGSKA (reference sequence). Trimming took 3 bases from V and 4 from J, leaving 13 bases between them. CDR3 bases: TGCAGTGCTAGGCGGACAGCGGGGTACGAGCAGTACTTC. Translating gives CSARRTAGYEQYF.

Ten or more counts support this clonotype. The chain employs TRBV29-1 and TRBJ2-5, with 9 bases aligning to TRBD1. The V segment lost 4 bases and the J segment 5 bases; nucleotides outside the gene matches: 8. CDR3 length: 14 residues. Per germline, CDR1 SQVTM and CDR2 ANQGSEA. CDR3: CSVVGTGTVETQYF. DNA for the CDR3: TGCAGCGTTGTGGGGACAGGGACGGTTGAGACCCAGTACTTC.

The V and J genes are TRBV9 and TRBJ2-4, with D tentatively TRBD1 (6 bases). Per the germline V gene, CDR1 is SGDLS and CDR2 is YYNGEE. Trimming took off 0 bases at V and 6 bases at J, with 13 bases between the two ends. The CDR3 covers 15 residues. CDR3 protein: CASSVDPGQINIQYF. As DNA, the CDR3 is TGTGCCAGCAGCGTAGACCCAGGACAGATAAACATTCAGTACTTC.

This clonotype turned up a few times. The chain has TRBV7-2 and TRBJ2-1, with 7 bases aligning to TRBD1. V dropped 5 bases and J dropped 6; count of bases not matched to a gene: 7. Per germline, CDR1 SGHTA and CDR2 FQGNSA. CDR3 length equals 14 residues. The CDR3 coding sequence is TGTGCCAGCAGCAGGACAGGCTCCGCCAATGAGCAGTTCTTC. Translation: CASSRTGSANEQFF.

The rearrangement uses TRBV12-2 and TRBJ1-5. TRBV12-2 is marked as a pseudogene. The CDR3 covers 15 residues. CDR3 region: CASRSLPGGNQPQHF. The CDR3 DNA reads as TGTGCAAGTCGTTCCCTCCCAGGGGGCAATCAGCCCCAGCATTTT.

J is TRBJ1-2 and V is TRBV10-3; 8 nucleotides agree with TRBD1. Germline loops: CDR1 ENHRY, CDR2 SYGVKD. CDR3 size: 15 residues. V lost 4 bases, J lost 6 bases, and 10 bases stayed unmatched. CDR3 protein: CAISGTGKFSDGYTF. The CDR3 region has the DNA TGTGCCATCAGTGGGACAGGGAAATTTTCGGATGGCTACACCTTC.

This sequence joins TRBV2 and TRBJ2-4, with D hard to call. Germline CDR1 and CDR2: SNHLY and FYNNEI. With 3 bases removed from V and 0 bases from J, the gap between germline ends came to 15 bases. The CDR3 is made up of 17 amino acids. As DNA, the CDR3 is TGTGCCAGCAGTGACCACCCCCCACGGCTAGCCAAAAACATTCAGTACTTC. Its protein is CASSDHPPRLAKNIQYF.

This chain uses TRBV7-2 with TRBJ2-5; 7 bases are shared with TRBD2. In germline, CDR1 is SGHTA, CDR2 FQGNSA. The CDR3 spans 15 residues. With 5 bases clipped from V and 2 bases from J, the junction kept 8 bases outside the gene matches. CDR3 in amino acids: CASSNQMGLQETQYF. The CDR3 DNA sequence: TGTGCCAGCAGCAACCAAATGGGACTACAAGAGACCCAGTACTTC.

CDR3 amino acids: CASTSPGLAYNEQFF. CDR3 sequence (DNA): TGTGCCAGCACTTCTCCGGGACTAGCCTACAATGAGCAGTTCTTC. The chain has TRBV12-3 or TRBV12-4 and TRBJ2-1, with TRBD2 identical over 8 bases. This CDR3 is 15 amino acids long. Trimming at V came to 7 bases and at J to 2 bases, leaving 7 bases not matched to a gene.

The J gene is TRBJ2-1, the V gene TRBV20-1; TRBD1 might be the D (5 bases). Trimming took off 6 bases at V and 7 bases at J, with 16 bases between the two ends. The CDR3 is made up of 13 amino acids. The germline CDR1 and CDR2 sequences are DFQATT and SNEGSKA (reference sequence). The CDR3 sequence: CSALPWQGNEQFF. As DNA, the CDR3 is TGCAGTGCCCTCCCATGGCAGGGTAATGAGCAGTTCTTC.

The table lists this clonotype with a few counts. The gene calls are TRBV18 and TRBJ1-5; 7 nucleotides agree with TRBD1. With 3 bases clipped from V and 3 bases from J, the junction kept 5 bases outside the gene matches. Germline V gives CDR1 KGHSH, CDR2 LQKENI. The CDR3 is 15 amino acids. In nucleotides, the CDR3 is TGTGCCAGCTCACCCTTGGACAGGACCAATCAGCCCCAGCATTTT. It yields the protein CASSPLDRTNQPQHF.

This clonotype was observed many times. Here the CDR3 reads CSVGTSGGHQETQYF. The CDR3 bases are TGCAGCGTCGGGACTAGCGGGGGGCACCAAGAGACCCAGTACTTC. The chain is built from TRBV29-1 and TRBJ2-5; 15 bases map to TRBD2. V lost 6 bases, J lost 0 bases, and 2 bases stayed unmatched. The CDR3 loop spans 15 amino acids. The germline V gene encodes CDR1 SQVTM and CDR2 ANQGSEA. The whole variable domain, remainder taken from reference TRBV29-1 and TRBJ2-5, is SAVISQKPSRDICQRGTSLTIQCQVDSQVTMMFWYRQQPGQSLTLIATANQGSEATYESGFVIDKFPISRPNLTFSTLTVSNMSPEDSSIYLCSVGTSGGHQETQYFGPGTRLLVL.